This entry describes one T cell receptor (beta chain). Its antigen remains unknown. CDR3 length: 18 residues. V trimming: 0 bases; J trimming: 1 base; junction bases outside the gene matches: 9. The germline V gene has CDR1 SGHVS and CDR2 FNYEAQ. Per the original data handling: Differences in CDR3 between clinicopathological groups were drawn on to build a classifier intended to discriminate distant-metastatic papillary thyroid cancer patients. MiXCR reprocessed the PCR reads for TCRdb. The V and J calls and clone size are TCRdb's, not the authors'. The sample includes some 28,000 clones, roughly 20% of them seen just once. This record belongs to a study of metastatic and nonmetastatic thyroid tumors. Study at large: Thyroid patients, malignant and benign, had repertoires compared across blood and tumor or nodule tissue.

No patient received treatment before thyroid surgery. Overall study results and limits: Compared with benign nodules, malignant thyroid tumors were reported to have significantly higher TCR beta diversity in both blood and tumor.

Sequenced sample: blood. The chain links TRBV7-6 to TRBJ2-3; 8 nucleotides match TRBD1. The TCR comes from a female donor with papillary thyroid cancer or a benign thyroid nodule (not recorded which). Some clones in this sample may be carry-over from other donors' samples. The CDR3: CASSLAPWTGTRTDTQYF. CDR3 nucleotide sequence: TGTGCCAGCAGCTTAGCCCCCTGGACAGGGACCCGCACAGATACGCAGTATTTT.